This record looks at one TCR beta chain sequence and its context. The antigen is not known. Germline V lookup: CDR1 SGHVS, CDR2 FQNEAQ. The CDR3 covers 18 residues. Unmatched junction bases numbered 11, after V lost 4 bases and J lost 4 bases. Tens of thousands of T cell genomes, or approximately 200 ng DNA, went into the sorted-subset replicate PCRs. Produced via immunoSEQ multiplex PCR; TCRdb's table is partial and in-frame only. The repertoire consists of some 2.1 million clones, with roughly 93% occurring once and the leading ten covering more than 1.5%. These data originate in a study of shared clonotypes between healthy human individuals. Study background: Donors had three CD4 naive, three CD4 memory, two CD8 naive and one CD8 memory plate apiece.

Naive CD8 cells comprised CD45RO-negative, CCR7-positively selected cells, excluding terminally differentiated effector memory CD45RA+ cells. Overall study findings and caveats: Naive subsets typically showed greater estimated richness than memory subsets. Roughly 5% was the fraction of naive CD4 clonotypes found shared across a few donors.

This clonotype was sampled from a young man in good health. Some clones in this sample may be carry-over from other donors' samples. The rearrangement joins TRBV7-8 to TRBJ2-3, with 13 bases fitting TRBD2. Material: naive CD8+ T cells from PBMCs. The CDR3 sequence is CASSSRARLAGGPDTQYF. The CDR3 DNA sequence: TGTGCCAGCAGCTCCCGCGCTCGACTAGCGGGAGGACCAGATACGCAGTATTTT.